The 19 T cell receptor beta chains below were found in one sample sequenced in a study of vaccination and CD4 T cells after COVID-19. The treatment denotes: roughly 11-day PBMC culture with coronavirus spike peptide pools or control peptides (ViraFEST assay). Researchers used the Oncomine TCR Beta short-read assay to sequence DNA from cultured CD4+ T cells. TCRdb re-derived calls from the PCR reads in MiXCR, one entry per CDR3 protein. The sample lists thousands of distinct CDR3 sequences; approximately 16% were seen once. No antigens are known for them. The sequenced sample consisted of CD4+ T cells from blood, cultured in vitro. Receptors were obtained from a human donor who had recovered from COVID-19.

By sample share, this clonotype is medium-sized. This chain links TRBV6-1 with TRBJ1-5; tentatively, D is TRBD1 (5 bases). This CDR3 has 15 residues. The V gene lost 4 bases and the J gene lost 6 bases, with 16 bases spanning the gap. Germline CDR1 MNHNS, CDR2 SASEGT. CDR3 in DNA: TGTGCCAGCAGTGGCGGGGGGAGGGAAGGTCAGCCCCAGCATTTT. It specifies CASSGGGREGQPQHF.

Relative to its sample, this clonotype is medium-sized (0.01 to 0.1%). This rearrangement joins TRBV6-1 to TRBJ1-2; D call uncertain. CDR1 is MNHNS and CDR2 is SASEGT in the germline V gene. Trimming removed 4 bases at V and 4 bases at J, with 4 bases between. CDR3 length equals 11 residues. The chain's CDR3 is CASSAGYGYTF. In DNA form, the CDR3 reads TGTGCCAGCAGTGCTGGCTATGGCTACACCTTC.

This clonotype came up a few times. The chain's CDR3 is CASSYSVASRGYGYTF. Written as DNA, the CDR3 is TGTGCCAGCAGTTACTCAGTAGCCTCCCGGGGCTATGGCTACACCTTC. This sequence joins TRBV6-5 and TRBJ1-2, with D hard to call. Germline CDR1 MNHEY, CDR2 SVGAGI. The CDR3 spans 16 residues. Between the trimmed V and J ends, which lost 0 bases and 4 bases, there was a span of 15 bases.

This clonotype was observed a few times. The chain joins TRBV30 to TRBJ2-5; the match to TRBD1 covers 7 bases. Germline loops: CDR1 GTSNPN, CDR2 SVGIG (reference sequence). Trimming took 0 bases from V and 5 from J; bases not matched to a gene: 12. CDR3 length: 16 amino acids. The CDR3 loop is CAWSVHKGQTGETQYF. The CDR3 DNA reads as TGTGCCTGGAGTGTACATAAGGGGCAGACAGGGGAGACCCAGTACTTC.

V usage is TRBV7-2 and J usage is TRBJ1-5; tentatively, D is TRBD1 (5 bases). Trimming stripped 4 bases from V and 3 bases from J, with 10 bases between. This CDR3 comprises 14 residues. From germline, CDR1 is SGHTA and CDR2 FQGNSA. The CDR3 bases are TGTGCCAGCAGCTCTAGACAGTTCAATCAGCCCCAGCATTTT. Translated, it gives CASSSRQFNQPQHF. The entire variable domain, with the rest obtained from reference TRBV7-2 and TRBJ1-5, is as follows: GAGVSQSPSNKVTEKGKDVELRCDPISGHTALYWYRQSLGQGLEFLIYFQGNSAPDKSGLPSDRFSAERTGGSVSTLTIQRTQQEDSAVYLCASSSRQFNQPQHFGDGTRLSIL.

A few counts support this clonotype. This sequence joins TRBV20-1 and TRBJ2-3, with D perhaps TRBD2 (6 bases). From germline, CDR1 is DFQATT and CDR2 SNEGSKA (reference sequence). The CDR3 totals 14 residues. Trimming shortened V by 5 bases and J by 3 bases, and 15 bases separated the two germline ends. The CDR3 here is CSAPGLLGTDTQYF. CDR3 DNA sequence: TGCAGTGCTCCGGGACTCCTGGGGACAGATACGCAGTATTTT.

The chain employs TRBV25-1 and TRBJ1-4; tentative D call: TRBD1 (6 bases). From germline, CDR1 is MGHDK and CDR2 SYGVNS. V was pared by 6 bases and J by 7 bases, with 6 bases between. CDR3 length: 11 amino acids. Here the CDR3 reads CASSRGEKLFF. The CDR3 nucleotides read TGTGCCAGCAGCAGGGGTGAAAAACTGTTTTTT.

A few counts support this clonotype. This chain's CDR3 is CASSPGDYEQYF. The CDR3 nucleotides are TGTGCCAGCTCACCAGGGGACTACGAGCAGTACTTC. The chain recombines TRBV18 with TRBJ2-7, with unresolved D. Trimming stripped 2 bases from V and 3 bases from J, with 5 bases between. Germline V CDR1 and CDR2: KGHSH, LQKENI. The length of the CDR3 is 12 residues.

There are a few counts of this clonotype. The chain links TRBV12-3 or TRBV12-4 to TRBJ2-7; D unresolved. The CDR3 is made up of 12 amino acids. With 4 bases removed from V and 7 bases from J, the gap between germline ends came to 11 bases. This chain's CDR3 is CASSWELEEQYF. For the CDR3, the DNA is TGTGCCAGCAGTTGGGAACTGGAAGAGCAGTACTTC.

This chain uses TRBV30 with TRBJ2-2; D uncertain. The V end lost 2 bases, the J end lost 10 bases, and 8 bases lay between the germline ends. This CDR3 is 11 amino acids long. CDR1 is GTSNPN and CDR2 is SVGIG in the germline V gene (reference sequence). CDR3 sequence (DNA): TGTGCCTGGAGTTCCGCCGAGGAGCTGTTTTTT. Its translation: CAWSSAEELFF. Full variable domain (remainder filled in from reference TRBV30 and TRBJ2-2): SQTIHQWPATLVQPVGSPLSLECTVEGTSNPNLYWYRQAAGRGLQLLFYSVGIGQISSEVPQNLSASRPQDRQFILSSKKLLLSDSGFYLCAWSSAEELFFGEGSRLTVL.

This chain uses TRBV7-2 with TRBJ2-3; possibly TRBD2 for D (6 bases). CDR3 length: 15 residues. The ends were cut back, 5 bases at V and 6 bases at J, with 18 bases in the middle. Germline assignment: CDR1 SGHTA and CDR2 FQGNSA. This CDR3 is CASSPGTSSSDTQYF. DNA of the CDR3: TGTGCCAGCAGCCCTGGAACTAGCAGTAGTGATACGCAGTATTTT.

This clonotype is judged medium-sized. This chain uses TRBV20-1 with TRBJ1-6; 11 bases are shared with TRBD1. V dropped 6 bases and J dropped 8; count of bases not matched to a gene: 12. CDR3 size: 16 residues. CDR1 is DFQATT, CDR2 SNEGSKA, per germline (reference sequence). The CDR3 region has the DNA TGCAGTGCGCGGACAGGGGGCTTAAGTTCAGATTCACCCCTCCACTTT. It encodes CSARTGGLSSDSPLHF.

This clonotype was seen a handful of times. This chain's CDR3 is CSALGVPGLEYF. In DNA form, the CDR3 reads TGCAGTGCTTTGGGGGTCCCAGGATTGGAGTACTTC. The gene calls are TRBV20-1 and TRBJ2-7, with D perhaps being TRBD1 or TRBD2 (5 bases each). This CDR3 has 12 amino acids. The germline V gene has CDR1 DFQATT and CDR2 SNEGSKA (reference sequence). V lost 5 bases to trimming and J lost 11 bases, with 19 bases between them.

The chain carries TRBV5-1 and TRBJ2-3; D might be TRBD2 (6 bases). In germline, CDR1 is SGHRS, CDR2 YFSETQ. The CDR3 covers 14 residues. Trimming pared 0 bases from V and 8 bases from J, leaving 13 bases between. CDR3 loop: CASSLEVEGSTQYF. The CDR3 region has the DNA TGCGCCAGCAGCTTGGAGGTGGAGGGGTCTACGCAGTATTTT. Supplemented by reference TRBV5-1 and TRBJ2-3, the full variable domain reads KAGVTQTPRYLIKTRGQQVTLSCSPISGHRSVSWYQQTPGQGLQFLFEYFSETQRNKGNFPGRFSGRQFSNSRSEMNVSTLELGDSALYLCASSLEVEGSTQYFGPGTRLTVL.

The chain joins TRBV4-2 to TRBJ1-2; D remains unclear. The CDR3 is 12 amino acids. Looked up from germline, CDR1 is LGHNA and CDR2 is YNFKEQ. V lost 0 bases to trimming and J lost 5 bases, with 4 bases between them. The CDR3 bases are TGTGCCAGCAGCCAAGATATATATGGCTACACCTTC. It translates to CASSQDIYGYTF.

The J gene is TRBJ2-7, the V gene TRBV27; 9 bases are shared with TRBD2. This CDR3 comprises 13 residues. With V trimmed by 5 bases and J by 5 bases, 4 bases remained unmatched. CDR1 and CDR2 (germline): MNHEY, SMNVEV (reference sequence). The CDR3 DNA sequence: TGTGCCAGCAGTGCCAGCGGGGGGAACGAGCAGTACTTC. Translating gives CASSASGGNEQYF.

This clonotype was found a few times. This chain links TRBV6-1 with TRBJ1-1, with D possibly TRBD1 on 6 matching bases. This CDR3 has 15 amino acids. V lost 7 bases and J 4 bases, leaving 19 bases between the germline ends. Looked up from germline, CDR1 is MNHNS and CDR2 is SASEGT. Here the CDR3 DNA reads TGTGCCAGCAAAGGCTCCGGGGGCGCGGCCACTGAAGCTTTCTTT. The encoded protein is CASKGSGGAATEAFF.

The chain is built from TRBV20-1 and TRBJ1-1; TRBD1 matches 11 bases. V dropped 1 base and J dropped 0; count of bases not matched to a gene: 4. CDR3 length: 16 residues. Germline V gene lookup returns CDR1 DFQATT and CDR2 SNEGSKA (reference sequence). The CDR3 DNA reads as TGCAGTGCTAGAGTGGGGACAGGGGGGATGAACACTGAAGCTTTCTTT. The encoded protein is CSARVGTGGMNTEAFF.

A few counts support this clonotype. The CDR3 region is CASRLRGNGVIRRGTYEQYF. The CDR3, as DNA: TGTGCCAGCAGGCTCAGGGGAAACGGGGTAATACGAAGGGGTACCTACGAGCAGTACTTC. The rearrangement links TRBV6-1 to TRBJ2-7, with D possibly being TRBD1 (6 bases). The CDR3 length is 20 residues. Trimming pared 6 bases from V and 2 bases from J, leaving 32 bases between. Germline V gene sequence: CDR1 MNHNS, CDR2 SASEGT.